This TCR beta chain was sequenced for a study of T cells in Graves' hyperthyroidism and ophthalmopathy. Study-level information: Peripheral blood was taken when the disease was first diagnosed, before any treatment began. Study-level points and caveats: The model foresaw ophthalmopathy a median around 6.8 months prior to onset.

The TCR beta CDR3 regions underwent amplification using RNA transcripts as the source. The HTBI set primed first-round TCR CDR3 RT-PCR. TCRdb independently ran MiXCR on the multiplex PCR reads; one entry per CDR3 protein. The repertoire includes approximately 400,000 distinct CDR3 sequences, about 14% of them detected once, and 25% to 30% sits in the top ten. This clonotype was counted many times. Its antigen is not known. Exclusion of patients followed from uncontrolled infection, other autoimmune disease, pregnancy or lactation. Diagnoses rested on clinical symptoms, serum thyroxine and TRAb, thyroid ultrasound and orbital computed tomography. Germline V gene sequence: CDR1 KGHSH, CDR2 LQKENI. The CDR3 is made up of 13 amino acids. Deletions cut 8 bases from V and 6 bases from J, with 16 bases between.

Specimen: blood. The TCR originated in a man between 45 and 60 years old with Graves' ophthalmopathy. The J gene is TRBJ1-1, the V gene TRBV18; no clear D gene. CDR3 DNA sequence: TGTGCCAGCCATTCTACCTCGGGCGCTGAAGCTTTCTTT. Amino acids: CASHSTSGAEAFF. Supplemented by reference TRBV18 and TRBJ1-1, the full variable domain reads NAGVMQNPRHLVRRRGQEARLRCSPMKGHSHVYWYRQLPEEGLKFMVYLQKENIIDESGMPKERFSAEFPKEGPSILRIQQVVRGDSAAYFCASHSTSGAEAFFGQGTRLTVV.